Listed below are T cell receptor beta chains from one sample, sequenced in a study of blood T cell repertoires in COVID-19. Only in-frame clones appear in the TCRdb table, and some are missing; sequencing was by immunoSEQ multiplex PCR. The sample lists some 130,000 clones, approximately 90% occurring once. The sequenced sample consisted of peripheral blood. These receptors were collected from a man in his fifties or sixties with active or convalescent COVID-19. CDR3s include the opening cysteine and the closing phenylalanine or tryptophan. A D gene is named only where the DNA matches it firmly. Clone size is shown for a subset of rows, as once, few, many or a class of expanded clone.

CDR3: CASGAGGSEGNEQFF
DNA: TGTGCCAGCGGAGCGGGGGGGAGTGAGGGCAATGAGCAGTTCTTC
V: TRBV5-4
J: TRBJ2-1
size: NA
D: TRBD2

CDR3: CAISELVEEGTEAFF
DNA: TGTGCCATCAGTGAGTTGGTTGAGGAGGGCACTGAAGCTTTCTTT
V: TRBV10-3
J: TRBJ1-1
size: few
D: NA

CDR3: CSVAWFPTTLAPGYTGELFF
DNA: TGCAGCGTTGCCTGGTTCCCCACCACACTAGCGCCAGGATACACCGGGGAGCTGTTTTTT
V: TRBV29-1
J: TRBJ2-2
size: NA
D: TRBD2

CDR3: CASSQDPGSYEQYF
DNA: TGTGCCAGCAGCCAAGATCCAGGATCCTACGAGCAGTACTTC
V: TRBV3-1/TRBV3-2
J: TRBJ2-7
size: NA
D: NA

CDR3: CASSTGQRTYEQYF
DNA: TGCGCCAGCAGTACTGGACAGCGAACCTACGAGCAGTACTTC
V: TRBV5-1
J: TRBJ2-7
size: NA
D: NA

CDR3: CSASEGRGNIGQPQHF
DNA: TGCAGTGCTAGTGAGGGTCGGGGGAACATAGGGCAGCCCCAGCATTTT
V: TRBV20-1
J: TRBJ1-5
size: NA
D: NA

CDR3: CASSSVVTYNSPLHF
DNA: TGTGCCAGCAGTTCGGTAGTCACTTATAATTCACCCCTCCACTTT
V: TRBV6-5
J: TRBJ1-6
size: NA
D: NA

CDR3: CASSWPDAGYYGYTF
DNA: TGTGCCAGCAGCTGGCCGGACGCGGGGTACTATGGCTACACCTTC
V: TRBV5-4
J: TRBJ1-2
size: NA
D: NA

CDR3: CASSQVYGRTYEQYF
DNA: TGTGCCAGCAGCCAAGTGTATGGCAGGACCTACGAGCAGTACTTC
V: TRBV3-1/TRBV3-2
J: TRBJ2-7
size: NA
D: NA

CDR3: CASSLEFGSLPGANVLTF
DNA: TGTGCCAGCAGCTTAGAATTTGGCAGTCTCCCTGGGGCCAACGTCCTGACTTTC
V: TRBV7-2
J: TRBJ2-6
size: NA
D: NA

CDR3: CTSSQDPERGGEQFF
DNA: TGCACCAGCAGCCAAGATCCAGAGAGGGGGGGTGAGCAGTTCTTC
V: TRBV1
J: TRBJ2-1
size: NA
D: NA

CDR3: CARSRDRVQETQYF
DNA: TGCGCCAGGTCCCGGGACAGAGTACAAGAGACCCAGTACTTC
V: TRBV5-1
J: TRBJ2-5
size: NA
D: TRBD1

CDR3: CASRGGPGEQYF
DNA: TGTGCCAGCAGGGGGGGGCCGGGTGAGCAGTACTTC
V: TRBV2
J: TRBJ2-7
size: NA
D: NA

CDR3: CASSLVGKTEAFF
DNA: TGTGCCAGCAGCTTAGTTGGCAAGACTGAAGCTTTCTTT
V: TRBV7-2
J: TRBJ1-1
size: NA
D: NA

CDR3: CASAGVEGTEAFF
DNA: TGTGCCAGTGCAGGGGTTGAGGGCACTGAAGCTTTCTTT
V: TRBV6-5
J: TRBJ1-1
size: NA
D: NA

CDR3: CASSLRTGDNSPLHF
DNA: TGCGCCAGCAGCCTCCGGACAGGCGATAATTCACCCCTCCACTTT
V: TRBV5-1
J: TRBJ1-6
size: NA
D: TRBD1

CDR3: CATSPGQGYEQYF
DNA: TGTGCCACCAGCCCGGGACAGGGCTACGAGCAGTACTTC
V: TRBV24-1
J: TRBJ2-7
size: NA
D: TRBD1

CDR3: CASSGDRGRGQPQHF
DNA: TGTGCCAGTAGCGGGGACAGGGGGCGTGGACAGCCCCAGCATTTT
V: TRBV19
J: TRBJ1-5
size: few
D: TRBD1

CDR3: CASSLRTGQNTEAFF
DNA: TGTGCCAGCAGCTTACGGACAGGGCAGAACACTGAAGCTTTCTTT
V: TRBV7-8
J: TRBJ1-1
size: few
D: TRBD1

CDR3: CASRRTGGVGELFF
DNA: TGTGCCAGCAGGCGGACAGGGGGCGTCGGGGAGCTGTTTTTT
V: TRBV27
J: TRBJ2-2
size: few
D: TRBD1

CDR3: CASSLDGSPYGYTF
DNA: TGTGCCAGCAGCTTAGACGGGAGCCCCTATGGCTACACCTTC
V: TRBV7-2
J: TRBJ1-2
size: NA
D: NA

CDR3: CASRLAGMNTEAFF
DNA: TGCGCCAGCAGGCTGGCGGGTATGAACACTGAAGCTTTCTTT
V: TRBV5-1
J: TRBJ1-1
size: NA
D: NA